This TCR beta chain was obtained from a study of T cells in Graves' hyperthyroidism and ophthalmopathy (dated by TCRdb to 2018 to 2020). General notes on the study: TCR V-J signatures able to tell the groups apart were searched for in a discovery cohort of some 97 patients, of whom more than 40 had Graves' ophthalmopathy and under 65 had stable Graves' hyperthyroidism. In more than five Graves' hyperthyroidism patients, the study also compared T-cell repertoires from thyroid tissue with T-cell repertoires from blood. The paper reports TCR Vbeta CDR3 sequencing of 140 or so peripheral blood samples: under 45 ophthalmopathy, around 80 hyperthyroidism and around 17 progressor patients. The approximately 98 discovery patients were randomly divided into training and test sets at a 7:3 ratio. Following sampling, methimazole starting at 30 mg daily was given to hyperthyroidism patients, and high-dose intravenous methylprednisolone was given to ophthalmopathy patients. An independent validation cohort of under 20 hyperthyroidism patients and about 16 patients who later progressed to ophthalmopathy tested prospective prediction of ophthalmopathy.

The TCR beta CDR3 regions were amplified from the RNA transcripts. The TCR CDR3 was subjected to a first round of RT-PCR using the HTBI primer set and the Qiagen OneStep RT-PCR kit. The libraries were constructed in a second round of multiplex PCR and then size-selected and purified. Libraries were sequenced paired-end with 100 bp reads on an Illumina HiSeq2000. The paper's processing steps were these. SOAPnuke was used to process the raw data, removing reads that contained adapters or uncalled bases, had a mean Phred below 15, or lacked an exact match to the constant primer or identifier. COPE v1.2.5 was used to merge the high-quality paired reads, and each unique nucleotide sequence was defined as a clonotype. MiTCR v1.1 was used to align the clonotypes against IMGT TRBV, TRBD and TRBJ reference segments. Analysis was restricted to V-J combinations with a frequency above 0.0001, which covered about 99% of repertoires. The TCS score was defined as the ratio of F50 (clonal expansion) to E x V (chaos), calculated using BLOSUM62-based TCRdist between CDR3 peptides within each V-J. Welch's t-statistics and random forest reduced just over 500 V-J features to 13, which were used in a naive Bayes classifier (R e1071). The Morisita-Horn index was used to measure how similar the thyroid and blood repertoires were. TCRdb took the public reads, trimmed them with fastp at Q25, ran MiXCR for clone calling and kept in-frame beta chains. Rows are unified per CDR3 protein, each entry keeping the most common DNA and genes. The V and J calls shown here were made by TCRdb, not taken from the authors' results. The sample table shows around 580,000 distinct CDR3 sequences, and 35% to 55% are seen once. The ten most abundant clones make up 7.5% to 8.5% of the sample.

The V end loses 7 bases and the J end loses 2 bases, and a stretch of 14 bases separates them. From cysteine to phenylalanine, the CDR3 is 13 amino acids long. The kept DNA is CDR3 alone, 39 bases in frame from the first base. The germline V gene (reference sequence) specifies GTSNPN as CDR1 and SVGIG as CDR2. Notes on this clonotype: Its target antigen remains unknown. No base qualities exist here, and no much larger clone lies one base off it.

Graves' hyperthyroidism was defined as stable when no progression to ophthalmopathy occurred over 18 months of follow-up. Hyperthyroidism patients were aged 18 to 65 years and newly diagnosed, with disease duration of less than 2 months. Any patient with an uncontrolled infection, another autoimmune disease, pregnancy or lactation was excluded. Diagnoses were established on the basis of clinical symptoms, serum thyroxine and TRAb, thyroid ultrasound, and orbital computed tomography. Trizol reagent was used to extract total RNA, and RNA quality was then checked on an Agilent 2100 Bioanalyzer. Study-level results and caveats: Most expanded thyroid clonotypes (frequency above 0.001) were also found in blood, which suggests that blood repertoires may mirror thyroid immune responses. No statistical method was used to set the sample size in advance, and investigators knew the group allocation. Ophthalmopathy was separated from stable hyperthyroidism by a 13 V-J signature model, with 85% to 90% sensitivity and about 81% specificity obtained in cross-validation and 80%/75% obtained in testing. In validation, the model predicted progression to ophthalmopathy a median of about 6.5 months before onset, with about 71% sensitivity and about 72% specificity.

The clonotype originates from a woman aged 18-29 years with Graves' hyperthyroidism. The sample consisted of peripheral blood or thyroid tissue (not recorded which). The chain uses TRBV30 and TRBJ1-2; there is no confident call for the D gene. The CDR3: CASLDRENYGYTF. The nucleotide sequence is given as TGTGCCTCCCTAGACCGGGAAAACTATGGCTACACCTTC.